The 21 T cell receptor beta chains given below trace back to one sample, sequenced in a study of T-cell memory formation after mild COVID-19 (dated by TCRdb to the early 2020s). Receptors were amplified or captured by 5' RACE. The reads were generated on an Illumina NovaSeq 6000. Using fastp trimming at Q25 and MiXCR clonotype assembly, TCRdb reanalyzed the public sequencing data and kept in-frame beta chains. Rows with a matching CDR3 protein are joined into one entry that keeps the most common DNA and genes. A total of approximately 500,000 distinct CDR3 sequences appear in this sample, about 23% of them only once. 12% of the sample is in the top ten clones. The sequenced sample was PBMCs or a T cell subset sorted from them (not recorded which). The receptors derive from an adult woman who had mild COVID-19 (a few samples of this study predate the infection). The sample titles of this study are shuffled in the database, so cell type and time point are left out; the donor was told from shared clones.

This chain links TRBV12-3 or TRBV12-4 with TRBJ1-5; D uncertain. V shed 2 bases and J shed 3 bases, with 8 bases lying between them. This CDR3 comprises 14 residues. CDR3 DNA sequence: TGTGCCAGCAGTTTACCACATTACAATCAGCCCCAGCATTTT. It translates to CASSLPHYNQPQHF.

This chain links TRBV7-9 with TRBJ2-1; no clear D. This CDR3 comprises 14 residues. CDR1 is SEHNR, CDR2 FQNEAQ, per germline (reference sequence). Trimming shortened V by 3 bases and J by 1 base, and 7 bases separated the two germline ends. The CDR3 coding sequence is TGTGCCAGCAGCTTTACCGGTTCCTACAATGAGCAGTTCTTC. Translated: CASSFTGSYNEQFF.

This rearrangement joins TRBV7-6 to TRBJ2-7; either TRBD1 or TRBD2 may supply D (5 bases each). This CDR3 comprises 13 residues. V lost 6 bases to trimming and J lost 4 bases, with 13 bases between them. Per germline, CDR1 SGHVS and CDR2 FNYEAQ. The DNA for the CDR3 is TGTGCCAGCAGACAGGAGTCGGGATACGAGCAGTACTTC. Translating gives CASRQESGYEQYF.

This clonotype was recorded a few times. The rearrangement joins TRBV6-1 to TRBJ2-6, with D perhaps TRBD1 (6 bases). The CDR3 spans 13 residues. Germline V CDR1 and CDR2: MNHNS, SASEGT. The germline V and J ends were trimmed by 8 bases and 1 base, with 6 bases remaining between them. The CDR3 DNA is TGTGCCAGCCAGGGGTCTGGGGCCAACGTCCTGACTTTC. This encodes CASQGSGANVLTF.

The rearrangement joins TRBV20-1 to TRBJ2-1, with 9 bases identical to TRBD2. The CDR3 totals 16 residues. CDR1 is DFQATT, CDR2 SNEGSKA, per germline (reference sequence). Losses at the gene ends were 0 bases for V and 0 bases for J; bases not matched to a gene: 3. In DNA form, the CDR3 reads TGCAGTGCTAGAGAAAGACTAGCGGACTCCTACAATGAGCAGTTCTTC. It yields the protein CSARERLADSYNEQFF.

The chain couples TRBV11-2 to TRBJ2-7, with D perhaps TRBD2 (6 bases). Germline CDR1 and CDR2: SGHAT and FQNNGV. The CDR3 length is 13 residues. Deletions cut 1 base from V and 4 bases from J, with 8 bases between. DNA for the CDR3: TGTGCCAGCAGCTTAGTGCGGGAATACGAGCAGTACTTC. It yields the protein CASSLVREYEQYF.

V is TRBV28 and J is TRBJ2-2; TRBD2 matches at 10 bases. The CDR3 covers 19 residues. Per the germline V gene, CDR1 is MDHEN and CDR2 is SYDVKM. Germline trimming cut 2 bases from V and 4 bases from J; bases unmatched to any gene: 13. This CDR3 is CASSLRVIRTSGTTGELFF. The CDR3 DNA sequence: TGTGCCAGCAGTTTAAGGGTCATTAGAACTAGCGGGACCACCGGGGAGCTGTTTTTT. The full variable domain, with the rest looked up from reference TRBV28 and TRBJ2-2, is DVKVTQSSRYLVKRTGEKVFLECVQDMDHENMFWYRQDPGLGLRLIYFSYDVKMKEKGDIPEGYSVSREKKERFSLILESASTNQTSMYLCASSLRVIRTSGTTGELFFGEGSRLTVL.

This clonotype was counted only a few times. This sequence joins TRBV12-3 or TRBV12-4 and TRBJ2-4, with D unclear. With 2 bases removed from V and 7 bases from J, the gap between germline ends came to 12 bases. The CDR3 is made up of 14 amino acids. CDR3 residues: CASSLRHDGNIQYF. As DNA, the CDR3 is TGTGCCAGCAGTTTAAGACACGATGGGAACATTCAGTACTTC.

A note on this clonotype: It is unclear where the CDR3 begins or ends on the DNA, so no DNA is shown, and the CDR3 is as TCRdb lists it. The rearrangement joins TRBV24-1 to TRBJ2-1; TRBD2 reflects the table's D call only, with no check against the DNA. Counting both end residues, the CDR3 totals 15 amino acids. Germline V CDR1 and CDR2: KGHDR, SFDVKD. CDR3 protein: CATKFWASGSSIKGF.

The rearrangement joins TRBV20-1 to TRBJ1-1, with a weak D call TRBD1 (5 bases). Germline CDR1 reads DFQATT; CDR2 reads SNEGSKA (reference sequence). CDR3 size: 14 residues. V was clipped by 6 bases and J by 2 bases, with 16 bases between them. CDR3 sequence reads: CSAQARGPNTEAFF. Here the CDR3 DNA reads TGCAGTGCGCAGGCAAGGGGCCCAAACACTGAAGCTTTCTTT.

The chain employs TRBV2 and TRBJ2-2; tentatively, D is TRBD2 (5 bases). This CDR3 spans 14 amino acids. CDR1 SNHLY and CDR2 FYNNEI come from the germline V gene. V lost 7 bases and J 0 bases, leaving 9 bases between the germline ends. The CDR3 is CASTPSSNTGELFF. DNA for the CDR3: TGTGCCAGCACCCCTAGCTCGAACACCGGGGAGCTGTTTTTT.

In this sample, this clonotype turned up many times. This sequence joins TRBV6-1 and TRBJ2-3; D possibly corresponds to TRBD2 (5 bases). CDR1 MNHNS and CDR2 SASEGT come from the germline V gene. V lost 6 bases to trimming and J lost 2 bases, with 12 bases between them. There are 14 residues in the CDR3. CDR3 in DNA: TGTGCCAGCAGCGGGATTACGTTCACAGATACGCAGTATTTT. This translates into CASSGITFTDTQYF.

CDR3 region: CASSPRWGANTIYF. CDR3 in DNA: TGTGCCAGCAGCCCTCGGTGGGGGGCAAACACCATATATTTT. The chain recombines TRBV3-1 with TRBJ1-3; D perhaps matches TRBD1 (6 bases). The CDR3 loop spans 14 amino acids. Germline loops: CDR1 LGHDT, CDR2 YNNKEL (reference sequence). V dropped 4 bases and J dropped 6 bases, with 13 bases sitting between them.

This clonotype has at least ten counts. Here the CDR3 reads CASSARGQGNNEQFF. The DNA of the CDR3 is TGTGCCAGCAGTGCCCGGGGACAGGGAAACAATGAGCAGTTCTTC. This sequence joins TRBV6-2 or TRBV6-3 and TRBJ2-1, with 9 positions matching TRBD1. This CDR3 region has 15 residues. Germline loops: CDR1 MNHEY, CDR2 SVGEGT. The J segment lost 5 bases and the V segment lost 5 bases, leaving 7 bases of the junction unmatched.

The chain recombines TRBV3-1 with TRBJ2-7, with a tentative D call TRBD2 (6 bases). V gave up 1 base and J gave up 3 bases, with 10 bases separating them. Germline V gene lookup returns CDR1 LGHDT and CDR2 YNNKEL (reference sequence). The CDR3 is made up of 14 amino acids. CDR3 DNA: TGTGCCAGCAGCCAAGTCGGGGGTTTCTACGAGCAGTACTTC. Translating gives CASSQVGGFYEQYF.

V is TRBV4-3 and J is TRBJ1-5; 7 positions match TRBD1. V gave up 0 bases and J gave up 3 bases; unmatched junction bases: 5. Germline CDR1 and CDR2: LGHNA and YSLEER. The CDR3 has 16 amino acids. CDR3 coding DNA: TGCGCCAGCAGCCAAGATCGGGGGACAGCCAATCAGCCCCAGCATTTT. Residues: CASSQDRGTANQPQHF.

The chain links TRBV7-9 to TRBJ2-3; tentative D call: TRBD2 (6 bases). The ends were cut back, 5 bases at V and 2 bases at J, with 14 bases in the middle. This CDR3 is 15 amino acids long. CDR1 and CDR2 (germline): SEHNR, FQNEAQ (reference sequence). CDR3 sequence reads: CASSRWASATDTQYF. The CDR3 region has the DNA TGTGCCAGCAGCCGGTGGGCTAGCGCCACAGATACGCAGTATTTT.

Only a few counts were recorded for this clonotype. The V and J genes are TRBV6-2 or TRBV6-3 and TRBJ2-7, with D hard to call. This CDR3 contains 14 residues. Germline V gene sequence: CDR1 MNHEY, CDR2 SVGEGT. Trimming shortened V by 4 bases and J by 6 bases, and 16 bases separated the two germline ends. CDR3 residues: CASSSIYGPGEQYF. Written as DNA, the CDR3 is TGTGCCAGCAGTTCTATCTATGGACCAGGCGAGCAGTACTTC.

The chain employs TRBV9 and TRBJ2-3; no clear D. The CDR3 has 14 amino acids. Deletions cut 2 bases from V and 2 bases from J, with 9 bases between. CDR1 and CDR2 (germline): SGDLS, YYNGEE. The CDR3 here is CASSVASLTDTQYF. The CDR3, as DNA: TGTGCCAGCAGCGTGGCCTCCCTCACAGATACGCAGTATTTT.

This clonotype was found a few times. The chain employs TRBV20-1 and TRBJ1-2, with 7 bases matching TRBD1. Germline CDR1 reads DFQATT; CDR2 reads SNEGSKA (reference sequence). With 3 bases clipped from V and 3 bases from J, the junction kept 1 base outside the gene matches. The CDR3 extends over 12 amino acids. CDR3 residues: CSASTGDYGYTF. DNA of the CDR3: TGCAGTGCTAGCACAGGGGACTATGGCTACACCTTC.

The chain joins TRBV7-6 to TRBJ2-1, with D possibly TRBD2 on 6 matching bases. The ends were cut back, 8 bases at V and 4 bases at J, with 12 bases in the middle. The CDR3 runs to 13 residues. Germline assignment: CDR1 SGHVS and CDR2 FNYEAQ. As DNA, the CDR3 is TGTGCCAGCGGACTGGGGGGTTACAATGAGCAGTTCTTC. Amino acids: CASGLGGYNEQFF.